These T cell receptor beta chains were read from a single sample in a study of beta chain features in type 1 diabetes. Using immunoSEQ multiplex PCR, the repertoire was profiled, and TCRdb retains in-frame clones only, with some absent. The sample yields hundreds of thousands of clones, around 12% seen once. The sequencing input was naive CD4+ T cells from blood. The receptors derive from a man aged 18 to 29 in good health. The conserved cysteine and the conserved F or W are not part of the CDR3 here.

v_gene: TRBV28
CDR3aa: ASSLQGIGELF

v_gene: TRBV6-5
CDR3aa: ASSPRMGTWQH

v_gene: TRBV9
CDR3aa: ASSVESTAGVTQY

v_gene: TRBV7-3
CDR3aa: ASSPTVRNTEAF

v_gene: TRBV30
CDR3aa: AWSVGLAGGIYNEQF

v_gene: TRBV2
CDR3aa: ASTGGAETQY

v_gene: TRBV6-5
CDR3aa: ASSYGGAGNQPQH

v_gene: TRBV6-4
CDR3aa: ASRAGLAGDRQF

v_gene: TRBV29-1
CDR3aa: SVGEGGAF

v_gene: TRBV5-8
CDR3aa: ASSLKAGSSTDTQY

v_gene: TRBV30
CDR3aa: AWGSTGLNIQY

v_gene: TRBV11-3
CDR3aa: ASSLNGRTEAF

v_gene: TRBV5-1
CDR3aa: ASSSGELYGYT

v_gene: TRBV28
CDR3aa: ASSGSSIQY

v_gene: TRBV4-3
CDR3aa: ASSRHGGGGANVLT

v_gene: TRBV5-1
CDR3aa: ASSQATGQPQH

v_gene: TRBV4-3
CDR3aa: ASSQDLPSGRTSQY

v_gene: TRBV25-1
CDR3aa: ASSEIGQGVKEKLF

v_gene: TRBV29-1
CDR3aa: SVGRGTGDYEQY

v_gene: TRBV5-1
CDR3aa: ASSPPTGTDYGYT

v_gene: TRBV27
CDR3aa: ASSPSSGANVLT

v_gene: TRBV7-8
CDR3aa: ASSYDRGISPLH

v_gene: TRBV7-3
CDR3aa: ASSLGGQPYEQY

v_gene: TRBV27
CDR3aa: ASNREAGGSYNEQF

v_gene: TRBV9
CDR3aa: ASSVVPHFWNTGELF

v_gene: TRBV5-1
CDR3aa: ASSAIGTGTYEQY

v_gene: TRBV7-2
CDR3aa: ASSLAGLAGGVF

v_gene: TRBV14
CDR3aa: ASSQRRRGGETQY

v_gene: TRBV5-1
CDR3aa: ASSQGQDTGELF

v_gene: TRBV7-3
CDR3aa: ASSTGARGGTEAF

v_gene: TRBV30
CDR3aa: AWSPTARTIY

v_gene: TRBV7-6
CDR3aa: ASSLGSGTNYEQY

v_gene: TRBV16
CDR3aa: ASSLTGQITEAF

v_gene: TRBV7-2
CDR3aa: ASRSTGGRTGELF

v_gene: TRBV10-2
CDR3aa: ASALSGRGYEQY

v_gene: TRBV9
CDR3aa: ASSVDSRGSGYT

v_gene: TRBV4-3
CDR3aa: ASSQDLLEGRGNEKLF

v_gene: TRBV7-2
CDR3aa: ASSQDSDYGYT

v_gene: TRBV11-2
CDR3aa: ASSPVRAGGYNEQF

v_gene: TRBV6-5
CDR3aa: ASSRDTYGYT

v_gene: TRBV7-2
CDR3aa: ASSLGGGGSYNEQF

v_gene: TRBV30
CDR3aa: AWAGTSFIDTQY

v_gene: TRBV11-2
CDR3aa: ASSFDSGGQGYT

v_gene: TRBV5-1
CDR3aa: ASRTPITQDYGYT

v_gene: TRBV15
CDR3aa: ATSFGQVTDTQY

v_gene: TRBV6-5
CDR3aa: ASSYSREGGYGYT

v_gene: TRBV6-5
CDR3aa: ASSSGQGSGEQF

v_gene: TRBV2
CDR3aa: ASSESETDTQY

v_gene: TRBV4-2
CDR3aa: ASSQDGTSELTDTQY

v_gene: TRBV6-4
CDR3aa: ASSREQGATEAF

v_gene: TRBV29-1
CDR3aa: SVGRDRGLGGYT

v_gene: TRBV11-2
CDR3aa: ASSLGRVRETQY

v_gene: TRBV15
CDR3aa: ATSRGRGNTEAF

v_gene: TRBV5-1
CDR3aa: ASRQRTSGMGDNEQF

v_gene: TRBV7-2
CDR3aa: ASSLRGVAGGTGELF

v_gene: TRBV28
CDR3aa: ASSLPASAPYEQY